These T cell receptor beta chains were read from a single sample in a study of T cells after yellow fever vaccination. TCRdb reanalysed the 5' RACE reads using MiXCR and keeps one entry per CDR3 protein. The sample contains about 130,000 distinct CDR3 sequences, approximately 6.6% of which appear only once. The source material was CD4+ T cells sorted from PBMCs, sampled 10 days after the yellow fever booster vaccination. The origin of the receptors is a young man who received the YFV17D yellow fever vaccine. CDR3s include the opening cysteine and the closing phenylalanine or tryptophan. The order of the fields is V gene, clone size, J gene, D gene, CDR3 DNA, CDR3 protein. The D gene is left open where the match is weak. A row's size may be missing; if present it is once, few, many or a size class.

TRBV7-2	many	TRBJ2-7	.	TGTGCCAGCAGCCCTAGAGGAGTCTCCTACGAGCAGTACTTC	CASSPRGVSYEQYF
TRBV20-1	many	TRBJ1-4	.	TGCAGTGCTAGCGGGGGCGGGGCAAACGAAAAACTGTTTTTT	CSASGGGANEKLFF
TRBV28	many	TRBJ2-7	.	TGTGCCAGCAGTTTGGTGGGTAGGTCCTACGAGCAGTACTTC	CASSLVGRSYEQYF
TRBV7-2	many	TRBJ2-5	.	TGTGCCAGCAGCTCCTTCAGGGAGACCCAGTACTTC	CASSSFRETQYF
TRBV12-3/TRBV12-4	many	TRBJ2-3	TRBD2	TGTGCCAGCAGCTTTAGCGGGAGCCCAGATACGCAGTATTTT	CASSFSGSPDTQYF
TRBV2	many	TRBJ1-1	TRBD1	TGTGCCAGCAGGACAGGGATTGTCACTGAAGCTTTCTTT	CASRTGIVTEAFF
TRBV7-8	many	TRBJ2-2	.	TGTGCCAGCAGCCTCGAGGTTGGGGGGATCTTGAACACCGGGGAGCTGTTTTTT	CASSLEVGGILNTGELFF
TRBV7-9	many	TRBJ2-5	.	TGTGCCAGCAGCCCGGACGGCACGTCTGGGGAGACCCAGTACTTC	CASSPDGTSGETQYF
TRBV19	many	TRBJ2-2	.	TGTGCCAGTAGCTCATCGAGGGTGGCGAACACCGGGGAGCTGTTTTTT	CASSSSRVANTGELFF
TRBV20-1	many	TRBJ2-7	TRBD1	TGCAGTGCGGTGGACAGGCTTCCCGAGCAGTACTTC	CSAVDRLPEQYF
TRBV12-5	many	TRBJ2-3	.	TGTGCTAGTGGTCCAGACCAAGGGAGGGATACGCAGTATTTT	CASGPDQGRDTQYF
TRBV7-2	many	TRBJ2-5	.	TGTGCCATAAACAGGGAAGGGAACCAAGAGACCCAGTACTTC	CAINREGNQETQYF
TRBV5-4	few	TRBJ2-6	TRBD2	TGTGCCAGCAGCTTGGCCCGGGGACTAGCGGAAAGCTCTGGGGCCAACGTCCTGACTTTC	CASSLARGLAESSGANVLTF
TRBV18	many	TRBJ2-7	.	TGTGCCAGCTCACCGGAAAGGGACAGTCCGCGGGGTTTC	CASSPERDSPRGF
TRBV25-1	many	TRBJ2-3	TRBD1	TGTGCCAGCAGTGAATGGGGACAGGGGGTAACCACAGATACGCAGTATTTT	CASSEWGQGVTTDTQYF
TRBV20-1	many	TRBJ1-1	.	TGCAGTGCTGATAAGAGGGAGGACACTGAAGCTTTCTTT	CSADKREDTEAFF
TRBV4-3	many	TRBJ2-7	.	TGCGCCAGCAGCCTTCAGGGGGGACCCTACGAGCAGTACTTC	CASSLQGGPYEQYF
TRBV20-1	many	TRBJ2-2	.	TGCAGTGCCGCGGGACCCCTGGACGCGAACACCGGGGAGCTGTTTTTT	CSAAGPLDANTGELFF
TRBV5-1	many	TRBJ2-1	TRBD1	TGCGCCAGCAGCGGACAGGGGGCCGTACACAATGAGCAGTTCTTC	CASSGQGAVHNEQFF
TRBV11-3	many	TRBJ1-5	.	TGTGCCAGCAGCTTAGGGGGTCGAGGTGGGTGGGGCAATCAGCCCCAGCATTTT	CASSLGGRGGWGNQPQHF
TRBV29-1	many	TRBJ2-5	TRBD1	TGCAGCGTGGTCAGGGGGCCCGAAGAGACCCAGTACTTC	CSVVRGPEETQYF
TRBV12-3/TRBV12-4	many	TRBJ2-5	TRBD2	TGTGCCAGCAGTAACACGTTAGCGGGAGGGGGAGAGACCCAGTACTTC	CASSNTLAGGGETQYF
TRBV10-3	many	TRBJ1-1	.	TGTGCCATCAGTGAGTCCAAGGGTCCCCGTGAAGCTTTCTTT	CAISESKGPREAFF
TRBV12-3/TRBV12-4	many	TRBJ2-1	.	TGTGCCAGCAGTCCAAGGCCGGGACTCACTAACGATGAGCAGTTCTTC	CASSPRPGLTNDEQFF
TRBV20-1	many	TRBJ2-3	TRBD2	TGCAGTGCTGACGGAACTAGCGGCGATAGCACAGATACGCAGTATTTT	CSADGTSGDSTDTQYF
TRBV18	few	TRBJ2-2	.	TGTGCCAGCTCACCGCAACAGGGAAACACCGGGGAGCTGTTTTTT	CASSPQQGNTGELFF
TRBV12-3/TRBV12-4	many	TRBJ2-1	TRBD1	TGTGCCAGCAGTTACCGGGACAGGGTGTTCTTC	CASSYRDRVFF
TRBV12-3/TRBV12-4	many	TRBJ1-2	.	TGTGCCAGAAGGGACCAAGGGTCGTATGGCTACACCTTC	CARRDQGSYGYTF
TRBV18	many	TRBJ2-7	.	TGTGCCAGCTCACCGCAGGGTCCACCCAGATACGAGCAGTACTTC	CASSPQGPPRYEQYF
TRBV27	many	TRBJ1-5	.	TGTGCCAGCAGTTTAGGGACCCCCCCAAGGGGGCCCCAGCATTTT	CASSLGTPPRGPQHF
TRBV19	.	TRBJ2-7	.	TGTGCCAGTAGTTCTTATCCGACGCGAGGGGTCCACGAGCAGTACTTC	CASSSYPTRGVHEQYF
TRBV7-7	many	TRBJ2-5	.	TGTGCCAGCAGCAAAGGGTGGACGGAGACCCAGTACTTC	CASSKGWTETQYF
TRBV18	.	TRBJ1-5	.	TGTGCCAGCTCACCACAGGGAAGGGAGCGAACGTCGAATCAGCCCCAGCATTTT	CASSPQGRERTSNQPQHF
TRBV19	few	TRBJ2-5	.	TGTGCCAGTAAGGGGGAGGAGACCCAGTACTTC	CASKGEETQYF
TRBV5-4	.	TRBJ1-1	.	TGTGCCAGCAGCTTGGCCGCGCAGGGGTCTGAAGCTTTCTTT	CASSLAAQGSEAFF
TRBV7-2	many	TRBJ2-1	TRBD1	TGTGCCAGCAGCGGACAGGGTTACTCCTACAATGAGCAGTTCTTC	CASSGQGYSYNEQFF
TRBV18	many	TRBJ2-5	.	TGTGCCAGCTCACCACCCGGCCAAGAGACCCAGTACTTC	CASSPPGQETQYF
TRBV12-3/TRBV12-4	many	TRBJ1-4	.	TGTGCCAGCAGTTCTCTGGACAGCTCGTCTGGGAAACTGTTTTTT	CASSSLDSSSGKLFF
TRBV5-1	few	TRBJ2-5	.	TGCGCCAGCAGGGGAGAAGAGACCCAGTACTTC	CASRGEETQYF
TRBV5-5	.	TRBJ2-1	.	TGTGCCAGCAGCTTTCGACCCCCGGGGGAGCAGTTCTTC	CASSFRPPGEQFF
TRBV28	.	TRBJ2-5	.	TGTGCCAGCAGTTTCGCGGGATCGGGGAAAGAGACCCAGTACTTC	CASSFAGSGKETQYF
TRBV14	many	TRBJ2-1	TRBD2	TGTGCCAGCAGCCTTGACAAACTAGCGGGGAAATACAATGAGCAGTTCTTC	CASSLDKLAGKYNEQFF
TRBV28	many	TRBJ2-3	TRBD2	TGTGCCAGCAGTCCCGGAGGACTAGCGGGCAGCACAGATACGCAGTATTTT	CASSPGGLAGSTDTQYF
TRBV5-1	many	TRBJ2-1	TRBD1	TGCGCCAGCAGCCCCACAGGGGGAAGGCTCTTTGAGCAGTTCTTC	CASSPTGGRLFEQFF
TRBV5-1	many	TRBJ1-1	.	TGCGCCAGCAGCCTCCCATCGGGGGGCCCTGAAGCTTTCTTT	CASSLPSGGPEAFF
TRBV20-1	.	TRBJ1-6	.	TGCAGTGCTTCCCCGCCCCTCACCTATAATTCACCCCTCCACTTT	CSASPPLTYNSPLHF
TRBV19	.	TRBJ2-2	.	TGTGCCAGTAGTATAGATCTCGAGTTCGGGGAGCTGTTTTTT	CASSIDLEFGELFF
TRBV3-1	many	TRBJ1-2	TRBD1	TGTGCCAGCAGCCGTGGGGGACAGCCCTATGGCTACACCTTC	CASSRGGQPYGYTF
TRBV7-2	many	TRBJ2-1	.	TGTGCCAGCAGTCACAGGGTTGGCCGGCGGGGTGAGCAGTTCTTC	CASSHRVGRRGEQFF
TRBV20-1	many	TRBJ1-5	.	TGCAGTGCTAGAGCCGGGACTAGCAATCAGCCCCAGCATTTT	CSARAGTSNQPQHF
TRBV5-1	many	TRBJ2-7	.	TGCGCCAGCAGCCCCCGGACGGACTCCTACGAGCAGTACTTC	CASSPRTDSYEQYF
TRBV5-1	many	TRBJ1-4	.	TGCGCCAGCAGCGGCGGACACGCTGGGGATGAAAAACTGTTTTTT	CASSGGHAGDEKLFF
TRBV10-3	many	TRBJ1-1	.	TGTGCCATCGGCGCGCGGGACACGAAGACTGAAGCTTTCTTT	CAIGARDTKTEAFF
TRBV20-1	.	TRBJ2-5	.	TGCAGCTGGACTAGGGGGAATCGAGGAGAGACCCAGTACTTC	CSWTRGNRGETQYF